This T cell receptor (beta chain) originates from a study of patients and donors after allogeneic stem cell transplantation. CDR3 size: 14 residues. The V end was cut by 1 base, the J end by 5 bases, with 12 bases between. Germline CDR1 reads GTSNPN; CDR2 reads SVGIG (reference sequence). MiXCR, applied by TCRdb to the RT-PCR reads, yields one record per CDR3 protein. The sample holds around 200,000 distinct CDR3 sequences, 38% seen once. The sequenced sample was blood, either unsorted or a sorted T cell fraction (not recorded which). The chain carries TRBV30 and TRBJ1-5; no definite D call. The receptor's source is a human donor who was either an allogeneic HSCT recipient or a stem cell or donor lymphocyte infusion donor (not recorded which). It is not recorded whose cells these are; they may come from a transplant donor. The CDR3 sequence: CAWSAMGSHQPQHF. CDR3 nucleotides: TGTGCCTGGAGTGCCATGGGGTCCCATCAGCCCCAGCATTTT.